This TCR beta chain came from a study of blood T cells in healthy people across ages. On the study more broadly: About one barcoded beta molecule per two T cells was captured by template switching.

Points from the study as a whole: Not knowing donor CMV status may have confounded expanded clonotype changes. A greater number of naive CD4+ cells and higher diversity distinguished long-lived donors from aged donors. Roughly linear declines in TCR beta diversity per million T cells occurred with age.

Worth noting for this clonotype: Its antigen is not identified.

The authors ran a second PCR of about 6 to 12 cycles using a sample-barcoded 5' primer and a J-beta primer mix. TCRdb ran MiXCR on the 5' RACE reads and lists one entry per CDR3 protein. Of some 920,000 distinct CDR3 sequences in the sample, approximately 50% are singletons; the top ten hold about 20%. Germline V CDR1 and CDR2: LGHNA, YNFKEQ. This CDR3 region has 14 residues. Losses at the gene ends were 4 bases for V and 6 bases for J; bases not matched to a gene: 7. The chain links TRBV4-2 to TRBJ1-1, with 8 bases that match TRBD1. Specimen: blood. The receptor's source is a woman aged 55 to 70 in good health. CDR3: CASSPDRGFSEAFF. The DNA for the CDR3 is TGTGCCAGCAGCCCCGACAGGGGTTTTTCTGAAGCTTTCTTT.